This entry concerns a single TCR beta chain. Its antigen is not known. Making use of molecular barcodes, quantitative 5'-RACE generated TCR beta libraries. TCRdb fed the 5' RACE reads into MiXCR, producing one record per CDR3 protein. This table holds around 890,000 distinct CDR3 sequences, about 11% found once. This record belongs to a study of CD8 T cells in ankylosing spondylitis. Findings of the study overall: Existing reports had already noted some motif variants in reactive arthritis synovial fluid and blood. Ankylosing spondylitis blood appeared to be characterized by a TCR beta motif of eight or nine highly homologous variants. As for the disease-linked clones, they showed a CD8+ phenotype and occurred at relatively low frequencies in peripheral blood. Disease-associated clones were reportedly significantly overrepresented in matched ankylosing spondylitis synovial fluid.

CDR1 and CDR2 (germline): SGDLS, YYNGEE. CDR3 length: 15 residues. Deletions cut 4 bases from V and 2 bases from J, with 13 bases between. This rearrangement joins TRBV9 to TRBJ1-5; the D gene is possibly TRBD1 (5 bases). The origin of this receptor is a male donor with ankylosing spondylitis. The sample taken for sequencing was blood, either unsorted or a sorted T cell fraction (not recorded which). CDR3 sequence (DNA): TGTGCCAGCAGCTCGGGCCGGGGGGGCAATCAGCCCCAGCATTTT. This translates into CASSSGRGGNQPQHF. The full variable domain, with the rest looked up from reference TRBV9 and TRBJ1-5, is DSGVTQTPKHLITATGQRVTLRCSPRSGDLSVYWYQQSLDQGLQFLIQYYNGEERAKGNILERFSAQQFPDLHSELNLSSLELGDSALYFCASSSGRGGNQPQHFGDGTRLSIL.